A selection of T cell receptor beta chains follows, all from one sample in a study of T-cell memory formation after mild COVID-19. TCRdb independently ran MiXCR on the 5' RACE reads; one entry per CDR3 protein. The sample lists over 120,000 distinct CDR3 sequences; under 25% were seen once. The specimen was PBMCs or a T cell subset sorted from them (not recorded which). Receptor source: an adult woman who had mild COVID-19 (a few samples of this study predate the infection). Cell type and time point are not known. The CDR3 runs from the conserved cysteine through the conserved F or W. D genes are given only for firm matches. Size tells how often a clone was seen (once, few, many) or the class of an expanded clone, and some rows leave it out.

. | TRBJ2-7 | . | TRBV6-4 | TGTGCCAGGGATAGGGATCCGGGACACGGGACCTACGAGCAGTACTTC | CARDRDPGHGTYEQYF
few | TRBJ2-1 | . | TRBV7-9 | TGTGCCAGCAGCCTCACCACGAGCTCCTACAATGAGCAGTTCTTC | CASSLTTSSYNEQFF
few | TRBJ2-1 | TRBD1 | TRBV9 | TGTGCCAGCAGCGTAGAGGCAGGGGGCTACAATGAGCAGTTCTTC | CASSVEAGGYNEQFF
. | TRBJ2-1 | TRBD2 | TRBV11-3 | TGTGCCAGCAGCCTCCAAGCGGGACCTGGAGGGAATGAGCAGTTCTTC | CASSLQAGPGGNEQFF
. | TRBJ2-7 | . | TRBV3-1 | TGTGCCAGCAGTGACGGCGTGGGCTACGAGCAGTACTTC | CASSDGVGYEQYF
medium-sized | TRBJ2-2 | . | TRBV9 | TGTGCCAGCAGCGTAGCCAGGAACACCGGGGAGCTGTTTTTT | CASSVARNTGELFF
many | TRBJ2-3 | . | TRBV9 | TGTGCCAGCGGCAGGGCTGATACGCAGTATTTT | CASGRADTQYF
few | TRBJ2-2 | TRBD2 | TRBV7-9 | TGTGCCAGCAGCTTAGCGACTAGCGGGACCGGGGAGCTGTTTTTT | CASSLATSGTGELFF
. | TRBJ1-2 | . | TRBV25-1 | TGTGCCTCGGGCGGGCAGAGTAAAGGCTACACCTTC | CASGGQSKGYTF
few | TRBJ2-2 | . | TRBV7-3 | TGTGCCAGCAGCAGCCGCACGAACACCGGGGAGCTGTTTTTT | CASSSRTNTGELFF
. | TRBJ2-3 | TRBD2 | TRBV13 | TGTGCCAGCACCAGGCGGGCGGGAGGGGACACAGATACGCAGTATTTT | CASTRRAGGDTDTQYF
few | TRBJ2-7 | . | TRBV18 | TGTGCCAGCTCACCTTCAAGGGGTTTTGGCTCCTACGAGCAGTACTTC | CASSPSRGFGSYEQYF
few | TRBJ2-7 | . | TRBV12-3/TRBV12-4 | TGTGCCAGCAGTCGGGGAAGCGTCTACGAGCAGTACTTC | CASSRGSVYEQYF
few | TRBJ2-3 | TRBD1 | TRBV7-2 | TGTGCCAGCAGCTCTCAGGGGGTGAACACAGATACGCAGTATTTT | CASSSQGVNTDTQYF
few | TRBJ1-4 | TRBD1 | TRBV30 | TGTGCCTGGAGTGTAAGGGACAGGGGGTCTTTTAGGATGTTTTTT | CAWSVRDRGSFRMFF
. | TRBJ2-7 | . | TRBV12-3/TRBV12-4 | TGTGCCAGCAGTCTCGGACGGTCAAACTACGAGCAGTACTTC | CASSLGRSNYEQYF
few | TRBJ2-2 | . | TRBV7-9 | TGTGCCAGCAGCTTATCCGGGGTTAGGAACACCGGGGAGCTGTTTTTT | CASSLSGVRNTGELFF
. | TRBJ1-2 | . | TRBV7-9 | TGTGCCAGCAGCCCCCGGGAGGTGGGCTATGGCTACACCTTC | CASSPREVGYGYTF
. | TRBJ2-1 | . | TRBV11-3 | TGTGCCAGCAGCCGAGCTAGTGCCAGGATGGGTGAGCAGTTCTTC | CASSRASARMGEQFF
. | TRBJ2-7 | . | TRBV7-9 | TGTGCCAGCAGCCACTCGAACTCCGTAAACGAGCAGTACTTC | CASSHSNSVNEQYF
. | TRBJ1-1 | TRBD1 | TRBV29-1 | TGCAGCGTTTACGACAGGGCGAACACTGAAGCTTTCTTT | CSVYDRANTEAFF
many | TRBJ2-1 | TRBD2 | TRBV7-2 | TGTGCCAGCAGCACAACCGGGACTAGGGGCAACAATGAGCAGTTCTTC | CASSTTGTRGNNEQFF
few | TRBJ2-1 | TRBD2 | TRBV7-9 | TGTGCCAGCAGCTCCCGAAAAAAGCTAGCGGGAGTCGACAATGAGCAGTTCTTC | CASSSRKKLAGVDNEQFF
. | TRBJ1-1 | . | TRBV7-2 | TGTGCCAGCAGCAACGGACGTATGACTGAAGCTTTCTTT | CASSNGRMTEAFF
. | TRBJ1-6 | TRBD1 | TRBV4-2 | TGTGCCAGCAGCCAAGATATGACAGGGTTCGGGAAATCACCCCTCCACTTT | CASSQDMTGFGKSPLHF
. | TRBJ2-1 | TRBD1 | TRBV18 | TGTGCCAGCTCACAGAGCGCCGGGACAGGGCGCACGGAAGGGATCTTC | CASSQSAGTGRTEGIF
few | TRBJ2-2 | . | TRBV15 | TGTGCCACCAGCAGAGTCGCGGGCACCGGGGAGCTGTTTTTT | CATSRVAGTGELFF
few | TRBJ1-3 | . | TRBV7-6 | TGTGCCAGCAGCTTAGTTTTCCCTGGAAACACCATATATTTT | CASSLVFPGNTIYF
few | TRBJ2-5 | TRBD1 | TRBV7-2 | TGTGCCAGCAGCTCACAGGGGGTACAAGAGACCCAGTACTTC | CASSSQGVQETQYF
. | TRBJ2-3 | . | TRBV3-1 | TGTGCCAGCAGCCAAGATCTGGATACGCAGTATTTT | CASSQDLDTQYF
. | TRBJ1-1 | . | TRBV5-6 | TGTGCCAGCAGCTTGGGGGTGTACACTGAAGCTTTCTTT | CASSLGVYTEAFF
few | TRBJ1-5 | TRBD1 | TRBV6-2/TRBV6-3 | TGTGCCAGCAGACCAGACAGGGTTCTAAGGCAGCCCCAGCATTTT | CASRPDRVLRQPQHF
few | TRBJ2-1 | TRBD2 | TRBV5-4 | TGTGCCAGCAGCCCCGGACCCGGGACTAGTTCCTATAATGAGCAGTTCTTC | CASSPGPGTSSYNEQFF
few | TRBJ2-3 | . | TRBV12-3/TRBV12-4 | TGTGCCAGCAGCCACCCCGGGGGAAGCACAGATACGCAGTATTTT | CASSHPGGSTDTQYF
many | TRBJ2-1 | . | TRBV14 | TGTGCCAGCAGCCCCGGATCAGGGGCGGGAGTATATAATGAGCAGTTCTTC | CASSPGSGAGVYNEQFF
. | TRBJ1-1 | . | TRBV29-1 | TGCAGCGCAGGGACACACGGGGACACTGAAGCTTTCTTT | CSAGTHGDTEAFF
few | TRBJ2-1 | . | TRBV12-3/TRBV12-4 | TGTGCCAGCAGTTTAGGGGCTAGCACCAATGAGCAGTTCTTC | CASSLGASTNEQFF
. | TRBJ2-7 | . | TRBV5-6 | TGTGCCAGCAGCTTGCTGGGGCCAAGCTCCTACGAGCAGTACTTC | CASSLLGPSSYEQYF
few | TRBJ2-1 | . | TRBV7-6 | TGTGCCAGCAGCCGGACCTTCAACAATGAGCAGTTCTTC | CASSRTFNNEQFF
many | TRBJ2-7 | TRBD1 | TRBV5-1 | TGCGCCAGCAGCTTGAGGGACAGAGACTACGAGCAGTACTTC | CASSLRDRDYEQYF
few | TRBJ2-3 | . | TRBV20-1 | TGCAGTGCTATCCCAGGCACAGATACGCAGTATTTT | CSAIPGTDTQYF
few | TRBJ2-1 | . | TRBV15 | TGTGCCACCTCGGGACTCTACAATGAGCAGTTCTTC | CATSGLYNEQFF